A selection of T cell receptor beta chains follows, all from one sample in a study of CD8+ T cells in alopecia areata. Sequencing used immunoSEQ multiplex PCR; TCRdb keeps in-frame clones, though not all of them. The table shows some 150,000 clones, with 65% to 90% occurring only once. The starting material was CD8+ T cells sorted from blood, obtained at week 4, from a patient treated with tofacitinib. These receptors all stem from a human donor with alopecia areata. Both conserved end residues are part of each CDR3. D genes are given only for firm matches. Where a row states a size, it is once, few, many or the class of an expanded clone; other rows omit it.

V gene	D gene	J gene	clone size	CDR3 protein	CDR3 DNA
TRBV20-1	.	TRBJ2-5	.	CSARIGETQYF	TGCAGTGCTAGAATAGGCGAGACCCAGTACTTC
TRBV7-6	.	TRBJ1-6	.	CASRRPGTYGSPLHF	TGTGCCAGCAGAAGACCCGGGACATATGGTTCACCCCTCCACTTT
TRBV19	.	TRBJ2-1	.	CASRQQSSYNEQFF	TGTGCCAGTAGACAGCAGAGCTCCTACAATGAGCAGTTCTTC
TRBV4-1	.	TRBJ1-2	.	CASSQARTGTYGYTF	TGCGCCAGCAGCCAAGCTCGGACGGGCACCTATGGCTACACCTTC
TRBV6-5	.	TRBJ2-2	.	CASSYGQHTGELFF	TGTGCCAGCAGTTACGGACAGCACACCGGGGAGCTGTTTTTT
TRBV27	.	TRBJ2-2	once	CASSPRVRGANTGELFF	TGTGCCAGCAGTCCACGGGTCAGGGGGGCGAACACCGGGGAGCTGTTTTTT
TRBV7-8	TRBD2	TRBJ2-1	once	CASSLAGASGGYEQFF	TGTGCCAGCAGCTTAGCGGGAGCTAGCGGGGGATATGAGCAGTTCTTC
TRBV6-5	.	TRBJ2-7	.	CASTASGVNYEQYF	TGTGCCAGCACCGCGTCCGGGGTTAACTACGAGCAGTACTTC
TRBV15	.	TRBJ2-1	once	CATRDEPYNEQFF	TGTGCCACCAGAGACGAGCCTTACAATGAGCAGTTCTTC
TRBV9	.	TRBJ2-1	.	CASSVGLEQFF	TGTGCCAGCAGCGTAGGCCTGGAGCAGTTCTTC
TRBV6-5	.	TRBJ1-4	few	CASSYSVGAEKLFF	TGTGCCAGCAGTTACAGTGTCGGAGCTGAAAAACTGTTTTTT
TRBV4-1	.	TRBJ2-7	few	CASSQDPPGSYYEQYF	TGCGCCAGCAGCCAAGATCCCCCCGGATCCTACTACGAGCAGTACTTC
TRBV5-4	TRBD1	TRBJ2-5	.	CASSRTGTETQYF	TGTGCCAGCAGCAGGACAGGGACAGAGACCCAGTACTTC
TRBV9	TRBD1	TRBJ2-1	few	CASSERGQGSYNEQFF	TGTGCCAGCAGCGAGCGTGGACAGGGAAGTTACAATGAGCAGTTCTTC
TRBV27	.	TRBJ2-1	.	CASGAGLYNEQFF	TGTGCCAGCGGGGCGGGGCTCTACAATGAGCAGTTCTTC
TRBV4-2	TRBD1	TRBJ2-3	.	CASSQGDRGTDTQYF	TGTGCCAGCAGCCAAGGGGACAGGGGCACAGATACGCAGTATTTT
TRBV7-2	TRBD1	TRBJ1-2	once	CASSYYQGAGYGYTF	TGTGCCAGCAGCTACTACCAGGGGGCAGGCTATGGCTACACCTTC
TRBV9	.	TRBJ2-3	.	CASSVARYTSTDTQYF	TGTGCCAGCAGCGTAGCTCGATACACTAGCACAGATACGCAGTATTTT
TRBV27	TRBD1	TRBJ1-1	.	CASSQEDRGNTEAFF	TGTGCCAGCAGCCAAGAGGACAGGGGAAACACTGAAGCTTTCTTT
TRBV13	.	TRBJ2-6	.	CASSSGRSAGANVLTF	TGTGCCAGCAGCTCGGGACGTTCCGCTGGGGCCAACGTCCTGACTTTC
TRBV4-2	.	TRBJ2-1	.	CASSQEEGGKNNEQFF	TGTGCCAGCAGCCAAGAGGAGGGGGGTAAAAACAATGAGCAGTTCTTC
TRBV4-1	.	TRBJ1-6	.	CASSQLGQQSRSYNSPLHF	TGCGCCAGCAGCCAATTAGGGCAGCAAAGTCGCTCCTATAATTCACCCCTCCACTTT
TRBV9	TRBD1	TRBJ2-7	.	CASTPGTGTYEQYF	TGTGCCAGCACCCCCGGGACAGGGACCTACGAGCAGTACTTC
TRBV7-9	.	TRBJ2-1	few	CASSLSVTGRDEQFF	TGTGCCAGCAGCTTATCAGTTACAGGGAGGGATGAGCAGTTCTTC
TRBV2	TRBD2	TRBJ2-3	.	CASSVPASGGEDTQYF	TGTGCCAGCAGTGTCCCCGCTAGCGGGGGGGAAGATACGCAGTATTTT
TRBV19	.	TRBJ1-1	.	CASLSGRPADTEAFF	TGTGCCAGTCTATCGGGACGGCCTGCGGACACTGAAGCTTTCTTT
TRBV4-3	.	TRBJ2-7	.	CASSPAPYYEQYF	TGCGCCAGCAGCCCGGCCCCCTACTACGAGCAGTACTTC
TRBV6-5	TRBD1	TRBJ2-3	.	CASSPTGYTDTQYF	TGTGCCAGCAGCCCGACAGGGTACACAGATACGCAGTATTTT
TRBV10-3	.	TRBJ1-1	.	CAISEGLNTEAFF	TGTGCCATCAGTGAGGGGTTGAACACTGAAGCTTTCTTT
TRBV7-2	TRBD1	TRBJ2-7	.	CASSLAAGTAYEQYF	TGTGCCAGCAGCTTAGCTGCCGGGACAGCTTACGAGCAGTACTTC
TRBV13	TRBD1	TRBJ1-6	.	CASSLTGDSPLHF	TGTGCCAGCAGCCTAACAGGGGATTCACCCCTCCACTTT
TRBV5-4	TRBD1	TRBJ2-5	.	CAIKYRGHETQYF	TGTGCCATCAAATACAGGGGGCATGAGACCCAGTACTTC
TRBV15	.	TRBJ1-6	.	CATSRDRGVLNSPLHF	TGTGCCACCAGCAGAGATCGGGGGGTGCTTAATTCACCCCTCCACTTT
TRBV4-2	TRBD2	TRBJ2-7	.	CASSHPRAGGASHEQYF	TGTGCCAGCAGCCACCCCCGGGCCGGGGGGGCTTCCCACGAGCAGTACTTC
TRBV5-6	.	TRBJ1-1	.	CASSPLQEMNTEAFF	TGTGCCAGCAGCCCCCTACAAGAAATGAACACTGAAGCTTTCTTT
TRBV5-4	TRBD1	TRBJ1-2	few	CASSPLTGGYGYTF	TGTGCCAGCAGCCCTCTTACAGGGGGCTATGGCTACACCTTC
TRBV29-1	TRBD2	TRBJ2-1	few	CSVARPGLAGGPSEQFF	TGCAGCGTTGCGCGCCCGGGACTAGCGGGGGGGCCGTCAGAGCAGTTCTTC
TRBV19	.	TRBJ2-1	.	CASSIWGPGSEQFF	TGTGCCAGTAGTATTTGGGGGCCCGGGAGTGAGCAGTTCTTC
TRBV7-2	.	TRBJ1-3	.	CASSLEDAGSGNTIYF	TGTGCCAGCAGCTTAGAGGACGCTGGGTCTGGAAACACCATATATTTT
TRBV2	TRBD2	TRBJ2-5	.	CASSGSGGEQETQYF	TGTGCCAGCAGTGGGAGCGGGGGCGAACAAGAGACCCAGTACTTC
TRBV29-1	.	TRBJ2-7	.	CSVEVRGSYEQYF	TGCAGCGTTGAAGTCAGGGGCTCCTACGAGCAGTACTTC
TRBV15	.	TRBJ2-5	.	CATTGDQETQYF	TGTGCCACCACGGGGGATCAAGAGACCCAGTACTTC
TRBV7-8	.	TRBJ2-3	.	CASSTYATDTQYF	TGTGCCAGCAGCACGTACGCCACAGATACGCAGTATTTT
TRBV7-2	.	TRBJ2-7	once	CASSLALAPQGDEQYF	TGTGCCAGCAGCTTAGCGCTGGCCCCCCAGGGCGACGAGCAGTACTTC
TRBV6-1	TRBD1	TRBJ2-6	.	CASSDSGTGISGANVLTF	TGTGCCAGCAGTGATTCCGGGACAGGTATCTCTGGGGCCAACGTCCTGACTTTC
TRBV5-6	TRBD1	TRBJ2-7	.	CASSPGTGSHEQYF	TGTGCCAGCAGCCCCGGGACAGGGTCCCACGAGCAGTACTTC
TRBV6-5	.	TRBJ1-5	.	CASSYGGNQPQHF	TGTGCCAGCAGTTATGGGGGCAATCAGCCCCAGCATTTT
TRBV7-9	.	TRBJ2-7	once	CASSAGAGFSAGEQYF	TGTGCCAGCAGCGCAGGGGCGGGATTCTCTGCGGGCGAGCAGTACTTC
TRBV7-9	TRBD1	TRBJ2-2	.	CASSQTGTGETGELFF	TGTGCCAGCAGCCAAACCGGGACAGGGGAGACCGGGGAGCTGTTTTTT
TRBV5-1	.	TRBJ2-7	few	CASSLSQGLLNEQYF	TGCGCCAGCAGCTTATCGCAGGGGCTCCTCAACGAGCAGTACTTC
TRBV29-1	TRBD1	TRBJ2-3	.	CSVDGTGDYTDTQYF	TGCAGCGTTGACGGGACAGGGGATTACACAGATACGCAGTATTTT